A selection of T cell receptor beta chains follows, all from one sample in a study of T-cell memory formation after mild COVID-19. Each CDR3 protein is one row after TCRdb ran MiXCR on the 5' RACE reads. Altogether around 390,000 distinct CDR3 sequences are present, 15% to 20% being singletons, with the ten largest covering roughly a fifth. The sequenced sample was PBMCs or a T cell subset sorted from them (not recorded which). The origin of the receptors is a man aged 18 to 30 who had mild COVID-19 (a few samples of this study predate the infection). Cell type and time point are not known. Both conserved end residues are part of each CDR3. A D gene is named only where the DNA matches it firmly. Expanded clones are given a class, and other clones once, few, many or no size at all.

clone size: -
J gene: TRBJ2-3
V gene: TRBV9
D gene: -
CDR3 DNA: TGTGCCAGCAGCGTAGAACCGTTCTCCATCACAGATACGCAGTATTTT
CDR3 protein: CASSVEPFSITDTQYF

clone size: -
J gene: TRBJ2-1
V gene: TRBV20-1
D gene: -
CDR3 DNA: TGCAGTGCTAGAGCCGTCTTTGGGGGGAGCTCCTACAATGAGCAGTTCTTC
CDR3 protein: CSARAVFGGSSYNEQFF

clone size: -
J gene: TRBJ2-3
V gene: TRBV12-3/TRBV12-4
D gene: -
CDR3 DNA: TGTGCCAGCAGTTTTACGTTGTCTAGAACGTTAGATACGCAGTATTTT
CDR3 protein: CASSFTLSRTLDTQYF

clone size: few
J gene: TRBJ2-2
V gene: TRBV4-1
D gene: -
CDR3 DNA: TGCGCCAGCAGTCGGGACTCTGTGGGGGAGCTGTTTTTT
CDR3 protein: CASSRDSVGELFF

clone size: -
J gene: TRBJ1-1
V gene: TRBV4-1
D gene: -
CDR3 DNA: TGCGCCAGCAGCCAAGAGGACCGTTTCGCTGAAGCTTTCTTT
CDR3 protein: CASSQEDRFAEAFF

clone size: many
J gene: TRBJ1-2
V gene: TRBV7-2
D gene: -
CDR3 DNA: TGTGCCAGCAGCTTATTTGAGGGCGGAGGCTACACCTTC
CDR3 protein: CASSLFEGGGYTF

clone size: few
J gene: TRBJ2-4
V gene: TRBV11-2
D gene: -
CDR3 DNA: TGTGCCAGCAGCTTAGACTGGAGATGGGGGGCCAAAAACATTCAGTACTTC
CDR3 protein: CASSLDWRWGAKNIQYF

clone size: few
J gene: TRBJ1-4
V gene: TRBV7-9
D gene: -
CDR3 DNA: TGTGCCAGCAGCTTAACGGAATCTACTAATGAAAAACTGTTTTTT
CDR3 protein: CASSLTESTNEKLFF

clone size: few
J gene: TRBJ1-2
V gene: TRBV6-5
D gene: TRBD1
CDR3 DNA: TGTGCCAGCAGTGGACAGGAGGTTTATGGCTACACCTTC
CDR3 protein: CASSGQEVYGYTF

clone size: -
J gene: TRBJ2-2
V gene: TRBV6-5
D gene: -
CDR3 DNA: TGTGCCAGCAGTTACTCGGGCGGTTCTTGGGCCGGGGAGCTGTTTTTT
CDR3 protein: CASSYSGGSWAGELFF

clone size: few
J gene: TRBJ1-2
V gene: TRBV7-2
D gene: -
CDR3 DNA: TGTGCCAGCAGCCGGGCTAACAACTATGGCTACACCTTC
CDR3 protein: CASSRANNYGYTF

clone size: -
J gene: TRBJ1-4
V gene: TRBV5-4
D gene: -
CDR3 DNA: TGTGCCAGCAGCTCGCCCCAGGGGGAAAAACTGTTTTTT
CDR3 protein: CASSSPQGEKLFF

clone size: -
J gene: TRBJ2-3
V gene: TRBV29-1
D gene: TRBD2
CDR3 DNA: TGCAGCGTTAATAGCGGGAGAGGTGCAGATACGCAGTATTTT
CDR3 protein: CSVNSGRGADTQYF

clone size: few
J gene: TRBJ1-1
V gene: TRBV30
D gene: -
CDR3 DNA: TGTGCCTGGGCAGGGTCGCTGTTGGAAGCTTTCTTT
CDR3 protein: CAWAGSLLEAFF

clone size: -
J gene: TRBJ2-5
V gene: TRBV20-1
D gene: -
CDR3 DNA: TGCAGTGCTAGAGATCTAAGGGCAATACAAGAGACCCAGTACTTC
CDR3 protein: CSARDLRAIQETQYF

clone size: -
J gene: TRBJ2-5
V gene: TRBV6-2/TRBV6-3
D gene: -
CDR3 DNA: TGTGCCAGCAGGAAGGACGGGAGCTTCCAAGAGACCCAGTACTTC
CDR3 protein: CASRKDGSFQETQYF

clone size: -
J gene: TRBJ2-1
V gene: TRBV7-6
D gene: TRBD1
CDR3 DNA: TGTGCCAGCAGCCTAGGGGACAGTTTCTCCTACAATGAGCAGTTCTTC
CDR3 protein: CASSLGDSFSYNEQFF

clone size: many
J gene: TRBJ1-5
V gene: TRBV4-3
D gene: -
CDR3 DNA: TGCGCCAGCAGCCAAGTCGTGGCGGATCAGCCCCAGCATTTT
CDR3 protein: CASSQVVADQPQHF

clone size: few
J gene: TRBJ1-4
V gene: TRBV7-6
D gene: -
CDR3 DNA: TGTGCCAGCAGCCGGGGCGGAAAACTGTTTTTT
CDR3 protein: CASSRGGKLFF

clone size: few
J gene: TRBJ2-5
V gene: TRBV7-2
D gene: -
CDR3 DNA: TGTGCCAGCAGCTTAGAGGGGGGTCGCGGTAGTGGGACCCAGTACTTC
CDR3 protein: CASSLEGGRGSGTQYF

clone size: -
J gene: TRBJ1-1
V gene: TRBV6-1
D gene: -
CDR3 DNA: TGTGCCAGCAGTGGACGGGCCACTGAAGCTTTCTTT
CDR3 protein: CASSGRATEAFF

clone size: -
J gene: TRBJ1-6
V gene: TRBV27
D gene: -
CDR3 DNA: TGTGCCAGCACCAGGGATGGGGCACCCCTCCACTTT
CDR3 protein: CASTRDGAPLHF

clone size: -
J gene: TRBJ2-5
V gene: TRBV6-6
D gene: -
CDR3 DNA: TGTGCCAGCAGTTTCGCGGCGGGGAGCGGAGAGACCCAGTACTTC
CDR3 protein: CASSFAAGSGETQYF

clone size: -
J gene: TRBJ2-6
V gene: TRBV6-6
D gene: -
CDR3 DNA: TGTGCCAGCACCTCGACTGGGGCCAACGTCCTGACTTTC
CDR3 protein: CASTSTGANVLTF

clone size: -
J gene: TRBJ2-1
V gene: TRBV12-3/TRBV12-4
D gene: TRBD2
CDR3 DNA: TGTGCCAGCAGTCCCAGACTAGCTTTATTCAATGAGCAGTTCTTC
CDR3 protein: CASSPRLALFNEQFF

clone size: -
J gene: TRBJ1-4
V gene: TRBV5-1
D gene: -
CDR3 DNA: TGCGCCAGCAGCTTGGATAAAAAACCTAATGAAAAACTGTTTTTT
CDR3 protein: CASSLDKKPNEKLFF

clone size: few
J gene: TRBJ2-3
V gene: TRBV3-1
D gene: TRBD1
CDR3 DNA: TGTGCCAGCAGCCAAGATCAGGGGGCACTTACAGATACGCAGTATTTT
CDR3 protein: CASSQDQGALTDTQYF

clone size: -
J gene: TRBJ1-2
V gene: TRBV30
D gene: -
CDR3 DNA: TGTGCCTGGAGCCGGGGAAACTATGGCTACACCTTC
CDR3 protein: CAWSRGNYGYTF

clone size: many
J gene: TRBJ2-2
V gene: TRBV5-1
D gene: -
CDR3 DNA: TGCGCCAGCAGCTTGGAGGCCGGGGTGAACACCGGGGAGCTGTTTTTT
CDR3 protein: CASSLEAGVNTGELFF

clone size: -
J gene: TRBJ1-1
V gene: TRBV28
D gene: -
CDR3 DNA: TGTGCCAGCAGGATCGGACCCCTACGGGGGAACACTGAAGCTTTCTTT
CDR3 protein: CASRIGPLRGNTEAFF

clone size: -
J gene: TRBJ2-7
V gene: TRBV7-2
D gene: -
CDR3 DNA: TGTGCCAGCAGCTTCTCGGGGCCCTACGAGCAGTACTTC
CDR3 protein: CASSFSGPYEQYF

clone size: few
J gene: TRBJ2-1
V gene: TRBV4-3
D gene: -
CDR3 DNA: TGCGCCAGCAGCCAAGATTTGGCGGGATCAAATGAGCAGTTCTTC
CDR3 protein: CASSQDLAGSNEQFF

clone size: -
J gene: TRBJ2-7
V gene: TRBV5-1
D gene: -
CDR3 DNA: TGCGCCAGCAGCGGCCCGGGGGCCTACGAGCAGTACTTC
CDR3 protein: CASSGPGAYEQYF

clone size: -
J gene: TRBJ2-7
V gene: TRBV4-1
D gene: -
CDR3 DNA: TGCGCCAGCAGCCGAAGAGAACAGGACGAGCAGTACTTC
CDR3 protein: CASSRREQDEQYF

clone size: many
J gene: TRBJ2-3
V gene: TRBV7-2
D gene: -
CDR3 DNA: TGTGCCAGCAGCCCGAGGGCCAGCAACACAGATACGCAGTATTTT
CDR3 protein: CASSPRASNTDTQYF

clone size: -
J gene: TRBJ2-3
V gene: TRBV6-5
D gene: -
CDR3 DNA: TGTGCCAGCAGTTACTCCCCTTTAGGCACAGATACGCAGTATTTT
CDR3 protein: CASSYSPLGTDTQYF

clone size: -
J gene: TRBJ1-1
V gene: TRBV5-4
D gene: -
CDR3 DNA: TGTGCCAGCACCCGAGGGGAATTCACTGAAGCTTTCTTT
CDR3 protein: CASTRGEFTEAFF

clone size: -
J gene: TRBJ1-5
V gene: TRBV20-1
D gene: -
CDR3 DNA: TGCAGTGCTAGAGTCTCGTGGAATAGCAATCAGCCCCAGCATTTT
CDR3 protein: CSARVSWNSNQPQHF

clone size: few
J gene: TRBJ2-7
V gene: TRBV5-6
D gene: -
CDR3 DNA: TGTGCCAGCAGCTCCCGATCCGGACAGCCTTCCTACGAGCAGTACTTC
CDR3 protein: CASSSRSGQPSYEQYF

clone size: few
J gene: TRBJ2-3
V gene: TRBV12-3/TRBV12-4
D gene: -
CDR3 DNA: TGTGCCAGCAGCCCTACTAGCATTTCAGATACGCAGTATTTT
CDR3 protein: CASSPTSISDTQYF

clone size: few
J gene: TRBJ2-3
V gene: TRBV15
D gene: -
CDR3 DNA: TGTGCCACCAGCAGAGCCATGGGGTTAGGAGGTTGGGCGCAAGGTTTT
CDR3 protein: CATSRAMGLGGWAQGF

clone size: few
J gene: TRBJ1-6
V gene: TRBV7-6
D gene: -
CDR3 DNA: TGTGCCAGCAGCTCTGGACAGTTGAATTCACCCCTCCACTTT
CDR3 protein: CASSSGQLNSPLHF

clone size: -
J gene: TRBJ1-1
V gene: TRBV19
D gene: -
CDR3 DNA: TGTGCCAGTAGTATACGAGGCGGGGACACTGAAGCTTTCTTT
CDR3 protein: CASSIRGGDTEAFF

clone size: few
J gene: TRBJ2-2
V gene: TRBV12-3/TRBV12-4
D gene: TRBD1
CDR3 DNA: TGTGCCAGCAGCCCCCGGGACAGGGGGTACACCGGGGAGCTGTTTTTT
CDR3 protein: CASSPRDRGYTGELFF

clone size: few
J gene: TRBJ2-7
V gene: TRBV7-6
D gene: -
CDR3 DNA: TGTGCCAGCAGCTTAGGGGCGGCATCCTACGAGCAGTACTTC
CDR3 protein: CASSLGAASYEQYF

clone size: -
J gene: TRBJ1-2
V gene: TRBV4-1
D gene: -
CDR3 DNA: TGCGCCAGCACCCCAAGTCTCTGGAGGGACTATGGCTACACCTTC
CDR3 protein: CASTPSLWRDYGYTF

clone size: few
J gene: TRBJ1-1
V gene: TRBV4-3
D gene: -
CDR3 DNA: TGCGCCAGCAGCCAAGACGGGGTAGGACACACTGAAGCTTTCTTT
CDR3 protein: CASSQDGVGHTEAFF

clone size: -
J gene: TRBJ2-5
V gene: TRBV7-2
D gene: -
CDR3 DNA: TGTGCCAGCAGCCCCCTGAGTTTCCGAGAGACCCAGTACTTC
CDR3 protein: CASSPLSFRETQYF

clone size: -
J gene: TRBJ2-3
V gene: TRBV20-1
D gene: -
CDR3 DNA: TGCAGTGCCCCGAGATTTGGCGATAGCACAGATACGCAGTATTTT
CDR3 protein: CSAPRFGDSTDTQYF

clone size: few
J gene: TRBJ1-2
V gene: TRBV3-1
D gene: -
CDR3 DNA: TGTGCCAGCAGCCGCTCGGCTCTACAAATCTATGGCTACACCTTC
CDR3 protein: CASSRSALQIYGYTF

clone size: few
J gene: TRBJ2-1
V gene: TRBV6-1
D gene: TRBD2
CDR3 DNA: TGTGCCAGCAGTGAGCCGGGACTAGCGGGTGAGCAGTTCTTC
CDR3 protein: CASSEPGLAGEQFF

clone size: few
J gene: TRBJ2-3
V gene: TRBV15
D gene: -
CDR3 DNA: TGTGCCACCAGCAGCGGAGCAGGGGACGTGTCAGATACGCAGTATTTT
CDR3 protein: CATSSGAGDVSDTQYF

clone size: many
J gene: TRBJ2-1
V gene: TRBV7-2
D gene: -
CDR3 DNA: TGTGCCAGCATTGAGGGGGGGACGGGTTCCTACAATGAGCAGTTCTTC
CDR3 protein: CASIEGGTGSYNEQFF

clone size: few
J gene: TRBJ2-1
V gene: TRBV18
D gene: TRBD2
CDR3 DNA: TGTGCCAGCTCACCTCTAGCGGGGCCTCACAATGAGCAGTTCTTC
CDR3 protein: CASSPLAGPHNEQFF

clone size: few
J gene: TRBJ1-6
V gene: TRBV3-1
D gene: -
CDR3 DNA: TGTGCCAGCAGCCAAGGACGCGGACAGCAATCACCCCTCCACTTT
CDR3 protein: CASSQGRGQQSPLHF

clone size: few
J gene: TRBJ1-1
V gene: TRBV30
D gene: -
CDR3 DNA: TGTGCCTGGAGTGTGGTACAGAACACTGAAGCTTTCTTT
CDR3 protein: CAWSVVQNTEAFF

clone size: -
J gene: TRBJ1-2
V gene: TRBV12-3/TRBV12-4
D gene: -
CDR3 DNA: TGTGCCAGCAGTTTCGGGGAAGACTATGGCTACACCTTC
CDR3 protein: CASSFGEDYGYTF